The 27 T cell receptor beta chains below were found in one sample sequenced in a study of radiotherapy plus CTLA-4 blockade in lung cancer. The assay was immunoSEQ multiplex PCR, and TCRdb's table has in-frame clones only and misses some. Of tens of thousands of clones detected, 77% appear once; the ten largest clones hold about 2.2%. The sample in question was peripheral blood, obtained from a patient treated with radiotherapy plus ipilimumab. The receptors originated from a human donor with non-small cell lung cancer whose response to radiotherapy plus ipilimumab could not be evaluated.

The V gene is TRBV28, the J gene TRBJ2-3; 12 bases map to TRBD2. Germline assignment: CDR1 MDHEN and CDR2 SYDVKM. The CDR3 length is 14 residues. Trimming took 5 bases from V and 4 from J; bases not matched to a gene: 1. The CDR3 DNA sequence: TGTGCCAGCAGTCTAGCGGGGGGGGCAGATACGCAGTATTTT. It specifies CASSLAGGADTQYF.

The chain is built from TRBV7-2 and TRBJ2-5, with 11 bases fitting TRBD2. The CDR3 is 15 residues long. V was pared by 0 bases and J by 6 bases, with 3 bases of the junction left unmatched. The germline V gene encodes CDR1 SGHTA and CDR2 FQGNSA. In DNA form, the CDR3 reads TGTGCCAGCAGCTTAGCCTTAGCGGGGGGGAAGACCCAGTACTTC. Protein sequence: CASSLALAGGKTQYF.

This rearrangement joins TRBV28 to TRBJ1-2; 7 bases line up with TRBD1. The junction had 6 bases not matched to a gene; V was cut back by 1 base and J by 4 bases. Germline values: CDR1 MDHEN, CDR2 SYDVKM. The CDR3 consists of 15 residues. The CDR3 nucleotides read TGTGCCAGCAGTTTATTGGGACAGCCTCTCTATGGCTACACCTTC. Residues: CASSLLGQPLYGYTF.

This CDR3 reads CASSFTGGARETQYF. CDR3 bases: TGTGCCAGCAGCTTCACCGGGGGGGCCAGGGAGACCCAGTACTTC. The rearrangement joins TRBV7-9 to TRBJ2-5, with TRBD2 matching over 8 bases. CDR3 length equals 15 residues. Germline loops: CDR1 SEHNR, CDR2 FQNEAQ (reference sequence). V was clipped by 3 bases and J by 5 bases; unmatched bases: 8. Supplemented by reference TRBV7-9 and TRBJ2-5, the full variable domain reads DTGVSQNPRHKITKRGQNVTFRCDPISEHNRLYWYRQTLGQGPEFLTYFQNEAQLEKSRLLSDRFSAERPKGSFSTLEIQRTEQGDSAMYLCASSFTGGARETQYFGPGTRLLVL.

The V and J genes are TRBV20-1 and TRBJ2-1; no clear D gene. The length of the CDR3 is 10 residues. Trimming removed 7 bases from V and 7 bases from J, with 8 bases in between. Germline CDR1 DFQATT, CDR2 SNEGSKA (reference sequence). The CDR3 bases are TGCAGTGTTGTCGGGAATGAGCAGTTCTTC. Translation: CSVVGNEQFF.

This clone was seen just once. This sequence joins TRBV7-9 and TRBJ2-7, with D unclear. The V and J ends lost 5 bases and 3 bases respectively, with 5 bases between them. The V gene's germline CDR1 is SEHNR and CDR2 FQNEAQ (reference sequence). The CDR3 has 11 amino acids. Written as DNA, the CDR3 is TGTGCCAGCAGCCAGGACTACGAGCAGTACTTC. Translated, it gives CASSQDYEQYF.

The rearrangement joins TRBV7-2 to TRBJ1-2; D gene ambiguous. Per germline, CDR1 SGHTA and CDR2 FQGNSA. Trimming cost V 5 bases and J 7 bases, with 14 bases left between them. This CDR3 region has 13 residues. CDR3 sequence reads: CASSRGSEGGYTF. In nucleotides, the CDR3 is TGTGCCAGCAGCCGCGGGTCGGAGGGTGGCTACACCTTC.

DNA of the CDR3: TGTGCCAGCAGTTTATGGGGGACAGGGAGATATGGGGCCAACGTCCTGACTTTC. Residues: CASSLWGTGRYGANVLTF. V and J are TRBV27 and TRBJ2-6; 9 bases match TRBD1. The junction had 7 bases not matched to a gene; V was cut back by 1 base and J by 3 bases. Germline CDR1 and CDR2: MNHEY and SMNVEV (reference sequence). CDR3 length: 18 residues.

The rearrangement joins TRBV9 to TRBJ1-4; D ambiguous. Germline CDR1 SGDLS, CDR2 YYNGEE. This CDR3 spans 13 amino acids. Trimming removed 4 bases from V and 8 bases from J, with 12 bases in between. In DNA form, the CDR3 reads TGTGCCAGCAGCACTATCGGAGAGGAAAAACTGTTTTTT. Translating gives CASSTIGEEKLFF.

The chain carries TRBV10-3 and TRBJ2-7; 9 bases match TRBD1. CDR3 size: 15 residues. Losses at the gene ends were 2 bases for V and 5 bases for J; bases not matched to a gene: 7. CDR1 ENHRY and CDR2 SYGVKD come from the germline V gene. The CDR3 DNA reads TGTGCCATCAGTGAGGCGGGACAGGGTATAAACGAGCAGTACTTC. It yields the protein CAISEAGQGINEQYF.

This rearrangement joins TRBV4-2 to TRBJ2-1, with 7 nucleotides matching TRBD2. The CDR3 is 16 amino acids. The trim removed 0 bases at V and 4 bases at J, leaving 6 bases unmatched. Germline-derived CDR1 and CDR2 are LGHNA and YNFKEQ. CDR3 loop: CASSQEGAGSYNEQFF. In DNA, the CDR3 is TGTGCCAGCAGCCAAGAAGGAGCGGGAAGTTACAATGAGCAGTTCTTC.

CDR3 DNA sequence: TGTGCCAGCAGTCGAATCCGGACAGTCAACGAGCAGTACTTC. It is translated as CASSRIRTVNEQYF. The V call is TRBV6-5, the J call TRBJ2-7; tentatively, D is TRBD1 (6 bases). The CDR3 is 14 residues long. The V gene's germline CDR1 is MNHEY and CDR2 SVGAGI. Trimming left V 5 bases short and J 5 bases short, with 16 bases between.

The chain joins TRBV11-3 to TRBJ2-7, with 7 bases aligning to TRBD1. Germline values: CDR1 SGHNT, CDR2 YENEEA. V gave up 3 bases and J gave up 2 bases; unmatched junction bases: 1. This CDR3 comprises 13 residues. The DNA for the CDR3 is TGTGCCAGCAGCTTGGGACAGCCCTACGAGCAGTACTTC. Translating gives CASSLGQPYEQYF.

The chain uses TRBV11-2 and TRBJ2-5, with 8 bases lining up with TRBD2. Germline trimming cut 0 bases from V and 0 bases from J; bases unmatched to any gene: 15. Germline values: CDR1 SGHAT, CDR2 FQNNGV. This CDR3 contains 20 residues. The CDR3 is CASSLDLTSVSPYYQETQYF. As DNA, the CDR3 is TGTGCCAGCAGCTTAGACCTGACTAGCGTTAGCCCTTACTACCAAGAGACCCAGTACTTC.

The J gene is TRBJ1-2, the V gene TRBV11-2; weak D call: TRBD1 (6 bases). The germline CDR1 and CDR2 sequences are SGHAT and FQNNGV. The CDR3 totals 16 residues. Between the trimmed V and J ends, which lost 3 bases and 0 bases, there was a span of 14 bases. The CDR3 is CASSLVKGVTNYGYTF. The CDR3 DNA follows: TGTGCCAGCAGCTTGGTTAAGGGGGTCACTAACTATGGCTACACCTTC.

The chain couples TRBV5-1 to TRBJ2-5, with 10 bases fitting TRBD2. After removal of 1 base from V and 4 bases from J, the junction contained 7 bases not matched to a gene. The germline V gene has CDR1 SGHRS and CDR2 YFSETQ. The CDR3 is 16 amino acids. The CDR3 is CASSLRSGGASETQYF. Written as DNA, the CDR3 is TGCGCCAGCAGCTTGCGGAGCGGGGGGGCCTCAGAGACCCAGTACTTC.

The rearrangement uses TRBV5-6 and TRBJ2-1, with D perhaps TRBD1 (6 bases). The CDR3 length is 16 residues. In germline, CDR1 is SGHDT, CDR2 YYEEEE. Trimming pared 9 bases from V and 5 bases from J, leaving 24 bases between. Here the CDR3 reads CATNPPGAWVDNEQFF. CDR3 bases: TGTGCCACCAACCCCCCAGGGGCTTGGGTCGACAATGAGCAGTTCTTC.

The genes are TRBV4-3 and TRBJ2-3, with 8 bases fitting TRBD2. This CDR3 has 15 residues. The germline V gene has CDR1 LGHNA and CDR2 YSLEER. V lost 1 base, J lost 6 bases, and 6 bases stayed unmatched. The CDR3 DNA follows: TGCGCCAGCAGCCAAGGGGGCGGGAGGTTGGATACGCAGTATTTT. It translates to CASSQGGGRLDTQYF.

The chain has TRBV6-5 and TRBJ2-1; D is perhaps TRBD1 (6 bases). CDR1 and CDR2 from the germline V gene are MNHEY and SVGAGI. The V end was cut by 4 bases, the J end by 6 bases, with 7 bases between. The CDR3 loop spans 12 amino acids. CDR3 in DNA: TGTGCCAGCAGTTTACAGGGCAATGAGCAGTTCTTC. It codes for CASSLQGNEQFF.

This chain uses TRBV28 with TRBJ1-2, with TRBD1 as a possible D gene (6 bases). The germline V gene has CDR1 MDHEN and CDR2 SYDVKM. The V end was cut by 1 base, the J end by 4 bases, with 13 bases between. This CDR3 is built from 15 residues. This CDR3 reads CASSLFPPRGYGYTF. As DNA, the CDR3 is TGTGCCAGCAGTTTATTTCCCCCCAGGGGCTATGGCTACACCTTC.

A few counts support this clone. The chain combines TRBV18 with TRBJ2-2; tentatively, D is TRBD2 (6 bases). CDR1 is KGHSH, CDR2 LQKENI, per germline. With 4 bases removed from V and 6 bases from J, the gap between germline ends came to 6 bases. This CDR3 is built from 12 residues. This chain's CDR3 is CASSREAGELFF. The CDR3 DNA reads TGTGCCAGCTCACGGGAGGCCGGGGAGCTGTTTTTT.

The chain joins TRBV2 to TRBJ1-6, with D maybe TRBD1 (6 bases). From germline, CDR1 is SNHLY and CDR2 FYNNEI. The CDR3 spans 15 residues. V was shortened by 6 bases and J by 9 bases, with 18 bases between the two germline ends. The CDR3 bases are TGTGCCAGCAGCCAGGGCCCAGGGGTGAGTTCACCCCTCCACTTT. It translates to CASSQGPGVSSPLHF.

The chain links TRBV7-8 to TRBJ1-2; TRBD1 aligns across 7 bases. The CDR3 is 16 residues long. Losses at the gene ends were 2 bases for V and 7 bases for J; bases not matched to a gene: 13. From germline, CDR1 is SGHVS and CDR2 FQNEAQ. The CDR3 DNA reads TGTGCCAGCAGCTTAAGGGACAGATTATCGAAAATTGGCTACACCTTC. Translation: CASSLRDRLSKIGYTF.

This clone occurred a few times. The V and J genes are TRBV2 and TRBJ2-2, with a possible D match to TRBD2 (6 bases). The CDR3 has 14 residues. CDR1 and CDR2 (germline): SNHLY, FYNNEI. The V and J ends lost 6 bases and 2 bases respectively, with 10 bases between them. This CDR3 reads CASSRDFNTGELFF. DNA for the CDR3: TGTGCCAGCAGCCGGGACTTTAACACCGGGGAGCTGTTTTTT. The variable domain in full, completed from reference TRBV2 and TRBJ2-2, reads EPEVTQTPSHQVTQMGQEVILRCVPISNHLYFYWYRQILGQKVEFLVSFYNNEISEKSEIFDDQFSVERPDGSNFTLKIRSTKLEDSAMYFCASSRDFNTGELFFGEGSRLTVL.

This clone showed up just a few times. J is TRBJ2-7 and V is TRBV11-2, with D possibly being TRBD1 (6 bases). The CDR3 is 15 amino acids. CDR1 and CDR2 (germline): SGHAT, FQNNGV. Trimming removed 0 bases at V and 6 bases at J, with 15 bases between. CDR3 residues: CASSLDQGLILEQYF. The CDR3 DNA follows: TGTGCCAGCAGCTTAGACCAGGGGTTAATCCTCGAGCAGTACTTC.

V usage is TRBV27 and J usage is TRBJ2-3, with 10 bases lining up with TRBD1. J lost 3 bases, V lost 6 bases, and 3 bases had no gene match. Germline values: CDR1 MNHEY, CDR2 SMNVEV (reference sequence). The CDR3 has 14 amino acids. DNA for the CDR3: TGTGCCAGCAGCCGGGACAGGGGTACAGATACGCAGTATTTT. Protein product: CASSRDRGTDTQYF.

The V call is TRBV7-2, the J call TRBJ1-5, with no clear D. The V gene's germline CDR1 is SGHTA and CDR2 FQGNSA. The V end lost 1 base, the J end lost 7 bases, and 8 bases lay between the germline ends. The CDR3 consists of 13 residues. The CDR3 DNA reads TGTGCCAGCAGCTTAGATACTGTACAGCCCCAGCATTTT. It yields the protein CASSLDTVQPQHF.